The clone carrying this T cell receptor beta chain was counted a few times. The data derive from a study of early T cells in non-severe SARS-CoV-2 infection. As for the study in general: Chains from this unsorted whole-blood bulk RNA could not be paired.

CDR3 length equals 14 residues. Germline CDR1 reads MNHEY; CDR2 reads SVGAGI. The V and J ends lost 2 bases and 8 bases, in that order; junction bases with no gene match: 6. TCRdb re-called the 5' RACE reads through MiXCR, storing one row per CDR3 protein. The table shows about 89,000 distinct CDR3 sequences, with roughly 14% occurring only once. The specimen sequenced was whole blood. The chain recombines TRBV6-5 with TRBJ2-1; 7 bases line up with TRBD2. The receptor was isolated from an adult who was a healthcare worker with PCR-confirmed SARS-CoV-2 infection or an uninfected control (not recorded which). The CDR3 sequence: CASSYGLGRDEQFF. In DNA, the CDR3 is TGTGCCAGCAGTTACGGGCTAGGGAGGGATGAGCAGTTCTTC.